This T cell receptor (beta chain) was obtained from a study of beta chain features in type 1 diabetes. The isolated RNA, all of it, was reverse transcribed, so expressed TCRB transcripts were what got sequenced. The protocol was immunoSEQ multiplex PCR, while the TCRdb copy is restricted to in-frame clones and leaves out a portion. The sample consists of about 160,000 clones, around 10% of them appearing once. Sorting produced populations that all topped 95% purity. About this clone: Antigen unknown.

The CDR3 consists of 15 residues. Germline V gene sequence: CDR1 MNHNY, CDR2 SVGAGI (reference sequence). With 7 bases removed from V and 3 bases from J, the gap between germline ends came to 16 bases. Points from the study as a whole: Within each of all four CD4+ subsets, Type 1 diabetes patients had TCRB CDR3s that were moderately but significantly shorter.

This TCR was sampled from a man aged 25 to 40 with type 1 diabetes. The V call is TRBV6-6, the J call TRBJ2-1; TRBD2 is a possible D gene (5 bases). The sample was central memory CD4+ T cells from blood. CDR3 sequence (DNA): TGTGCCAGCAATCTAGGGAGAAACGACTACAATGAGCAGTTCTTC. Translation: CASNLGRNDYNEQFF.